This passage covers 23 T cell receptor beta chains from one sample sequenced in a study of blood T cell repertoires in COVID-19 (TCRdb year 2020). Receptors were amplified or captured by the immunoSEQ multiplex PCR assay. Drawn from immuneACCESS, this table holds only the in-frame rearrangements with V and J called that TCRdb kept. Clones are partly lost; checked studies trace under half to an unresolved V gene and leave the rest unexplained. Across this sample there are some 83,000 clones, with 87% seen only once. The ten largest clones capture approximately 4.9% of the sample. The sample consisted of peripheral blood. These receptor sequences come from a woman of 80 years or more with active or convalescent COVID-19.

The gene calls are TRBV11-1 and TRBJ2-7; D perhaps matches TRBD2 (6 bases). The V end lost 1 base, the J end lost 7 bases, and 14 bases lay between the germline ends. The CDR3 is 14 amino acids. CDR1 and CDR2 from the germline V gene are SGHAT and FQDESV (reference sequence). The CDR3 is CASSLVEGLGEQYF. CDR3 in DNA: TGTGCCAGCAGCTTAGTGGAGGGGCTGGGGGAGCAGTACTTC.

The gene calls are TRBV2 and TRBJ2-1, with D hard to call. Germline lookup yields CDR1 SNHLY and CDR2 FYNNEI. The germline V and J ends were trimmed by 2 bases and 7 bases, with 3 bases remaining between them. This CDR3 spans 11 amino acids. The CDR3 protein is CASSERNEQFF. The DNA for the CDR3 is TGTGCCAGCAGTGAACGGAATGAGCAGTTCTTC.

This clone is deemed medium-sized (0.01 to 0.1%). The chain carries TRBV6-2 or TRBV6-3 and TRBJ2-7; D is possibly TRBD1 (6 bases). The CDR3 covers 13 residues. Trimming took 5 bases from V and 4 from J, leaving 12 bases between them. Germline CDR1 reads MNHEY; CDR2 reads SVGEGT. For the CDR3, the DNA is TGTGCCAGCAGTGTCATGGGGGCATACGAGCAGTACTTC. Its protein product is CASSVMGAYEQYF.

The V call is TRBV30, the J call TRBJ1-5; D call uncertain. CDR3 length: 13 residues. Trimming left V 0 bases short and J 6 bases short, with 9 bases between. Germline loops: CDR1 GTSNPN, CDR2 SVGIG (reference sequence). The CDR3 region has the DNA TGTGCCTGGAGTGTGGGGAGCGGTCAGCCCCAGCATTTT. It is translated as CAWSVGSGQPQHF.

A few counts support this clone. V usage is TRBV25-1 and J usage is TRBJ2-5, with D possibly matching TRBD2 (7 bases). Per the germline V gene, CDR1 is MGHDK and CDR2 is SYGVNS. V was shortened by 1 base and J by 7 bases, with 13 bases between the two germline ends. The CDR3 spans 14 residues. The CDR3 region is CASSEWGGWGTQYF. The CDR3 nucleotides read TGTGCCAGCAGTGAATGGGGGGGCTGGGGGACCCAGTACTTC.

This chain uses TRBV7-6 with TRBJ1-3, with 7 bases lining up with TRBD1. Trimming at V came to 6 bases and at J to 1 base, leaving 3 bases not matched to a gene. The CDR3 is 14 amino acids. In germline, CDR1 is SGHVS, CDR2 FNYEAQ. CDR3 nucleotides: TGTGCCAGCAGTACAGGGGTTTCTGGAAACACCATATATTTT. Translation gives CASSTGVSGNTIYF.

This clone has only one observation. The chain links TRBV3-1 (or the pseudogene TRBV3-2) to TRBJ1-1, with D possibly matching TRBD1 (5 bases). Germline loops: CDR1 LGHDT, CDR2 YNNKEL (reference sequence). This CDR3 contains 14 residues. Trimming took 0 bases from V and 11 from J, leaving 16 bases between them. In DNA, the CDR3 is TGTGCCAGCAGCCAAGATCACGTGGGGCGGAGCGCTTTCTTT. Translated: CASSQDHVGRSAFF.

The chain uses TRBV15 and TRBJ1-5; D might be TRBD1 (6 bases). There are 17 residues in the CDR3. With 6 bases removed from V and 0 bases from J, the gap between germline ends came to 18 bases. Germline-derived CDR1 and CDR2 are LNHNV and YYDKDF (reference sequence). In DNA form, the CDR3 reads TGTGCCACCAGTAGTCTACAGGGCATTACTAGCAATCAGCCCCAGCATTTT. Residues: CATSSLQGITSNQPQHF.

The J gene is TRBJ2-1, the V gene TRBV5-4; 7 positions agree with TRBD2. CDR1 and CDR2 (germline): SGHNT, YYREEE (reference sequence). Trimming at V came to 2 bases and at J to 0 bases, leaving 8 bases not matched to a gene. This CDR3 comprises 17 residues. CDR3 in amino acids: CASSFTYGRSSYNEQFF. In DNA form, the CDR3 reads TGTGCCAGCAGCTTTACATACGGGAGGAGCTCCTACAATGAGCAGTTCTTC. The whole variable domain, filled in from reference TRBV5-4 and TRBJ2-1, reads ETGVTQSPTHLIKTRGQQVTLRCSSQSGHNTVSWYQQALGQGPQFIFQYYREEENGRGNFPPRFSGLQFPNYSSELNVNALELDDSALYLCASSFTYGRSSYNEQFFGPGTRLTVL.

This chain joins TRBV28 and TRBJ2-2; D gene ambiguous. Germline-derived CDR1 and CDR2 are MDHEN and SYDVKM. Trimming cost V 8 bases and J 1 base, with 14 bases left between them. This CDR3 is built from 15 residues. CDR3 protein: CASGEVHRNTGELFF. The DNA of the CDR3 is TGTGCCAGCGGAGAGGTCCACCGGAACACCGGGGAGCTGTTTTTT.

Only a few counts were recorded for this clone. V is TRBV5-1 and J is TRBJ1-1, with D unresolved. Germline V gene sequence: CDR1 SGHRS, CDR2 YFSETQ. V shed 4 bases and J shed 0 bases, with 10 bases lying between them. This CDR3 comprises 14 residues. The CDR3 is CASSPGGMNTEAFF. The CDR3 nucleotides read TGCGCCAGCAGCCCCGGAGGGATGAACACTGAAGCTTTCTTT.

V usage is TRBV18 and J usage is TRBJ2-2, with a possible D match to TRBD2 (6 bases). Germline values: CDR1 KGHSH, CDR2 LQKENI. With 8 bases removed from V and 1 base from J, the gap between germline ends came to 14 bases. This CDR3 comprises 15 residues. The CDR3 nucleotides are TGTGCCAGCCAGTCCGGGACTGGGAACACCGGGGAGCTGTTTTTT. It is translated as CASQSGTGNTGELFF.

CDR3 sequence: CASSFGVLEVLDFF. Written as DNA, the CDR3 is TGTGCCAGCAGCTTCGGGGTTTTGGAGGTTTTGGATTTCTTT. The V gene is TRBV5-4, the J gene TRBJ1-1; D gene unclear. From germline, CDR1 is SGHNT and CDR2 YYREEE (reference sequence). CDR3 length equals 14 residues. V lost 2 bases to trimming and J lost 13 bases, with 21 bases between them.

The chain links TRBV6-5 to TRBJ2-3; the D gene is possibly TRBD1 (6 bases). Germline lookup yields CDR1 MNHEY and CDR2 SVGAGI. The CDR3 sequence is 13 residues long. Trimming cost V 8 bases and J 1 base, with 10 bases left between them. For the CDR3, the DNA is TGTGCCAGCGTTCGACAGGGCACAGATACGCAGTATTTT. It yields the protein CASVRQGTDTQYF.

The chain has TRBV4-2 and TRBJ1-2; 7 bases are shared with TRBD1. Germline V CDR1 and CDR2: LGHNA, YNFKEQ. The CDR3 loop spans 15 amino acids. With V trimmed by 0 bases and J by 6 bases, 7 bases remained unmatched. CDR3 in DNA: TGTGCCAGCAGCCAAGATCGCAGGGGGGCGGATGGCTACACCTTC. Translated: CASSQDRRGADGYTF.

The chain couples TRBV6-6 to TRBJ2-5; possible D gene TRBD2, 6 bases. Germline V lookup: CDR1 MNHNY, CDR2 SVGAGI (reference sequence). V was shortened by 6 bases and J by 5 bases, with 10 bases between the two germline ends. The CDR3 consists of 12 residues. The CDR3 loop reads CASRRGGETQYF. In DNA form, the CDR3 reads TGTGCCAGCAGGCGGGGCGGGGAGACCCAGTACTTC.

Concerning this clone itself: Other nucleotide sequences in the sample specify the same CDR3. The CDR3 DNA reads as TGTGCCAGCAGCTTAGTTGGGCCCGGACTAGCGGGAACGACCGAGCAGTACTTC. Protein product: CASSLVGPGLAGTTEQYF. The chain links TRBV7-2 to TRBJ2-7; 12 bases line up with TRBD2. V was pared by 1 base and J by 6 bases, with 13 bases of the junction left unmatched. This CDR3 contains 18 residues. The V gene's germline CDR1 is SGHTA and CDR2 FQGNSA. Based on the CDR3 plus reference TRBV7-2 and TRBJ2-7, the full variable domain is GAGVSQSPSNKVTEKGKDVELRCDPISGHTALYWYRQSLGQGLEFLIYFQGNSAPDKSGLPSDRFSAERTGGSVSTLTIQRTQQEDSAVYLCASSLVGPGLAGTTEQYFGPGTRLTVT.

The chain uses TRBV24-1 and TRBJ2-1; TRBD1 is a possible D gene (6 bases). V lost 1 base and J lost 9, with 18 bases in between. From germline, CDR1 is KGHDR and CDR2 SFDVKD. This CDR3 contains 16 residues. As DNA, the CDR3 is TGTGCCACCAGTGATTTCAGCAGGGGAAGTATCTCTGAGCAGTTCTTC. Translated: CATSDFSRGSISEQFF.

The rearrangement links TRBV19 to TRBJ1-5; D is possibly TRBD1 (5 bases). Per the germline V gene, CDR1 is LNHDA and CDR2 is SQIVND (reference sequence). The V end lost 5 bases, the J end lost 0 bases, and 14 bases lay between the germline ends. The CDR3 totals 16 residues. CDR3 DNA sequence: TGTGCCAGTAGTCCCCCGGGCAGGGCTAGCAATCAGCCCCAGCATTTT. Protein product: CASSPPGRASNQPQHF.

This clone appeared a single time. CDR3 sequence reads: CASSRAGRRDSTTYEQYF. For the CDR3, the DNA is TGTGCCAGCAGCCGGGCGGGACGGCGGGACTCTACCACCTACGAGCAGTACTTC. The chain joins TRBV5-4 to TRBJ2-7; perhaps TRBD2 as D (6 bases). This CDR3 comprises 18 residues. Trimming cost V 4 bases and J 2 bases, with 25 bases left between them. The V gene's germline CDR1 is SGHNT and CDR2 YYREEE (reference sequence).

The genes are TRBV5-4 and TRBJ2-1; TRBD1 matches 8 bases. J lost 1 base, V lost 4 bases, and 7 bases had no gene match. This CDR3 is built from 16 residues. Germline V gives CDR1 SGHNT, CDR2 YYREEE (reference sequence). Here the CDR3 DNA reads TGTGCCAGCAGCGCCCGGACAGGGTCGTCCTACAATGAGCAGTTCTTC. This sequence encodes CASSARTGSSYNEQFF.

The J gene is TRBJ1-5, the V gene TRBV7-8, with 8 bases fitting TRBD1. V gave up 0 bases and J gave up 7 bases; unmatched junction bases: 5. This CDR3 region has 15 residues. The germline V gene has CDR1 SGHVS and CDR2 FQNEAQ. Written as DNA, the CDR3 is TGTGCCAGCAGCTTAGCTTTGGCAGGGGGCCAGCCCCAGCATTTT. This sequence encodes CASSLALAGGQPQHF.

As to this clone: Other DNA sequences in the same sample also yield this CDR3. The chain recombines TRBV12-3 or TRBV12-4 with TRBJ2-2; tentatively, D is TRBD1 (6 bases). The CDR3 runs to 12 residues. V was shortened by 7 bases and J by 4 bases, with 7 bases between the two germline ends. For the CDR3, the DNA is TGTGCCAGCACCAGGGGCACCGGGGAGCTGTTTTTT. Amino acid sequence: CASTRGTGELFF.